This TCR beta chain derives from a study of preoperative IRX-2 immunotherapy in early breast cancer. This clone has a single count. Described treatment: preoperative locoregional IRX-2 cytokine immunotherapy. Patients received preoperative, locoregional IRX-2 cytokine immunotherapy in a phase Ib study. Sequencing was performed with immunoSEQ multiplex PCR; in TCRdb, only in-frame clones are kept and a portion is missing. The sample has 95,000 to 100,000 clones, more than 80% seen once. The source material was tumor tissue, sampled after IRX-2 immunotherapy. The origin of this receptor is a human donor with breast cancer.

CDR3 residues: CASSPSRDDQPQHF. Written as DNA, the CDR3 is TGTGCCAGCTCACCCAGCAGGGACGATCAGCCCCAGCATTTT. This rearrangement joins TRBV18 to TRBJ1-5; weak D call: TRBD1 (5 bases). Germline V gene sequence: CDR1 KGHSH, CDR2 LQKENI. Deletions cut 3 bases from V and 5 bases from J, with 11 bases between. This CDR3 has 14 amino acids.